One T cell receptor beta chain is described in this entry. The data originate from a study of Ad26.COV2.S vaccination and SARS-CoV-2 variants. About the study: Ad26.COV2.S shots went into the muscle once or twice, 56 days apart.

Generated by immunoSEQ multiplex PCR, the TCRdb table keeps only in-frame clones and is missing some. The sample comprises around 370,000 clones, roughly 85% of which are singletons, and about 3.5% rests with the top ten. The treatment: about 20 received Ad26.COV2.S at low or high dose, single or two shots; several received placebo; per-sample allocation not given. Sampling was done on day 63 after the first vaccine or placebo injection. The CDR3 spans 14 residues. From germline, CDR1 is MDHEN and CDR2 SYDVKM. V was shortened by 5 bases and J by 5 bases, with 16 bases between the two germline ends. The receptor comes from a person between 18 and 65 years old who received the Ad26.COV2.S COVID-19 vaccine or a placebo. The chain is built from TRBV28 and TRBJ2-7; D unresolved. The sample consisted of peripheral blood, taken in a trial of Ad26.COV2.S vaccine versus placebo. Here the CDR3 reads CASSLLTSIHEQYF. CDR3 DNA: TGTGCCAGCAGTCTCCTTACGTCTATCCACGAGCAGTACTTC.